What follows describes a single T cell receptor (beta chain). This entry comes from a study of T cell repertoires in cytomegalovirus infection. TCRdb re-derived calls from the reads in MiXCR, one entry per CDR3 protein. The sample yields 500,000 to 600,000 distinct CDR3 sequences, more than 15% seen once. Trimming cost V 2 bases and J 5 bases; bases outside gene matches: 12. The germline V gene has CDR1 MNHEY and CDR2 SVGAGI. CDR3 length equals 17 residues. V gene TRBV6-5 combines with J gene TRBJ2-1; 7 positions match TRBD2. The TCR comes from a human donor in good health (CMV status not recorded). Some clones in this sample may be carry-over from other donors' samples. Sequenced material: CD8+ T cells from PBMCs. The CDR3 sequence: CASSYGSGGGVHNEQFF. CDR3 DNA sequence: TGTGCCAGCAGTTACGGGTCGGGGGGAGGGGTTCACAATGAGCAGTTCTTC.